Reported below is one TCR beta chain. Its antigen is not known. Using immunoSEQ multiplex PCR, the repertoire was profiled, and TCRdb retains in-frame clones only, with some absent. Found here are 350,000 to 450,000 clones, 80% to 90% of them singletons; the top ten hold about 3.3%. CDR1 SEHNR and CDR2 FQNEAQ come from the germline V gene (reference sequence). The CDR3 totals 15 residues. The V end was cut by 3 bases, the J end by 0 bases, with 9 bases between. As to treatment: 19 received Ad26.COV2.S at low or high dose, single or two shots; 5 received placebo; per-sample allocation not given. The study sampled participants on day 63 after the first vaccine or placebo injection. The sample is drawn from a study of Ad26.COV2.S vaccination and SARS-CoV-2 variants. About the study: Of the COV1001 trial arms, the Ad26.COV2.S arm included the donor.

Study observations and caveats: Individuals receiving vaccine had higher spike-specific TCR breadth than placebo recipients did. Spike-specific CD8+ and CD4+ T cell responses reportedly showed substantial breadth after vaccination. Measurements of TCR breadth and depth may have given underestimates of the total T cell responses.

Sequenced material: peripheral blood, taken in a trial of Ad26.COV2.S vaccine versus placebo. The J gene is TRBJ1-3, the V gene TRBV7-9; TRBD1 might be the D (6 bases). The receptor's source is a person between 18 and 60 years old who received the Ad26.COV2.S COVID-19 vaccine or a placebo. CDR3 amino acids: CASSFDRSSGNTIYF. DNA for the CDR3: TGTGCCAGCAGCTTTGACAGGAGCTCTGGAAACACCATATATTTT.